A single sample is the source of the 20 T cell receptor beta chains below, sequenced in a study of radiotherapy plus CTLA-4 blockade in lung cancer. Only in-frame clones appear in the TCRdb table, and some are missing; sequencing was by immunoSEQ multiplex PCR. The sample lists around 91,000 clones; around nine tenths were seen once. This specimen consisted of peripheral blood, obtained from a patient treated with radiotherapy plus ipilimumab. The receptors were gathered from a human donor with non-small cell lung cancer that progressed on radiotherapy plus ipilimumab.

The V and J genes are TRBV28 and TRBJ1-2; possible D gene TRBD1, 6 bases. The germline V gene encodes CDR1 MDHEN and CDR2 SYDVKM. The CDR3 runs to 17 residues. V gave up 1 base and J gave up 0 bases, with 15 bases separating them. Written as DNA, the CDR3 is TGTGCCAGCAGTTTATCGCTGGGGGCGGGGGCTAACTATGGCTACACCTTC. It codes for CASSLSLGAGANYGYTF.

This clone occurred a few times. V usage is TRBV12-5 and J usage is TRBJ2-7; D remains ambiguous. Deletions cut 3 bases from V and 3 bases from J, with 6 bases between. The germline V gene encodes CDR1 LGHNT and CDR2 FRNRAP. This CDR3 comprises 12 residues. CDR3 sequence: CASGLDNYEQYF. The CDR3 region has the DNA TGTGCTAGTGGTTTAGATAACTACGAGCAGTACTTC.

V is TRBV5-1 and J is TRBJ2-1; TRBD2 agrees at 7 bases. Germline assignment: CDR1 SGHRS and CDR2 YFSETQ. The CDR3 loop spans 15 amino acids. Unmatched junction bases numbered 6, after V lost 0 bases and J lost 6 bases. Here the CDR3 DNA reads TGCGCCAGCAGCTTGGTTGCGGGAGCGGTCAATGAGCAGTTCTTC. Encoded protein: CASSLVAGAVNEQFF.

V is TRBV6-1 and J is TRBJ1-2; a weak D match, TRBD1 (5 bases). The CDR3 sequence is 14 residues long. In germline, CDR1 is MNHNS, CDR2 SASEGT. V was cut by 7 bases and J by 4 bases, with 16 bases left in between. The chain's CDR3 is CASTEGGEIYGYTF. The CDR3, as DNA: TGTGCCAGCACCGAAGGAGGGGAGATCTATGGCTACACCTTC.

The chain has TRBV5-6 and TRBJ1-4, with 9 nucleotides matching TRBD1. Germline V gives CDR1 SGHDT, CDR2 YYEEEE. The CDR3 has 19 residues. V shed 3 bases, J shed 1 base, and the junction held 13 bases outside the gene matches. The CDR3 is CASSSFQQGARGTNEKLFF. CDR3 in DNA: TGTGCCAGCAGCTCGTTCCAACAGGGGGCAAGAGGAACTAATGAAAAACTGTTTTTT.

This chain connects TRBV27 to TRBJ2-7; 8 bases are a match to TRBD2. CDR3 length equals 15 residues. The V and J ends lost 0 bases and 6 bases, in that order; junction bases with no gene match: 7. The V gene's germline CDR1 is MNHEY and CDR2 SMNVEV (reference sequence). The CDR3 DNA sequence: TGTGCCAGCAGTTTATCCCCCAGCGGGAGCGGCGAGCAGTACTTC. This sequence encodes CASSLSPSGSGEQYF.

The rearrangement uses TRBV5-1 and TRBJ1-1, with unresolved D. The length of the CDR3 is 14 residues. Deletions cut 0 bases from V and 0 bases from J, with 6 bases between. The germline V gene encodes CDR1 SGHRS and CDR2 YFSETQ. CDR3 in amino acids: CASSLERLNTEAFF. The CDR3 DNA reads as TGCGCCAGCAGCTTGGAACGACTGAACACTGAAGCTTTCTTT.

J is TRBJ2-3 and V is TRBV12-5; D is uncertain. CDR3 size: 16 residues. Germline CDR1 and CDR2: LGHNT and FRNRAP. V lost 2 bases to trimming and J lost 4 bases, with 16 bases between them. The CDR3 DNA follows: TGTGCTAGTGGTTTGCTCGCCGGCAGTCGGTCAGATACGCAGTATTTT. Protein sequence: CASGLLAGSRSDTQYF.

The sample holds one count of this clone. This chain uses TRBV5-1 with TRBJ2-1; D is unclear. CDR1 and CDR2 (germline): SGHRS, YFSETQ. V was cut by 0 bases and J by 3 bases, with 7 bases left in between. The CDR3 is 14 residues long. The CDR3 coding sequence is TGCGCCAGCAGCTTGGAAGGTTACTACAATGAGCAGTTCTTC. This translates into CASSLEGYYNEQFF.

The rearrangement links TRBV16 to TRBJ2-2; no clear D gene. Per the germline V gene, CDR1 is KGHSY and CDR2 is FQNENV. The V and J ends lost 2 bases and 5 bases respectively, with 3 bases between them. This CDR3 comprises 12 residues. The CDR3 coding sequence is TGTGCCAGCAGCCAAAGGACCGGGGAGCTGTTTTTT. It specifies CASSQRTGELFF. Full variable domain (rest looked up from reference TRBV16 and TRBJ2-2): GEEVAQTPKHLVRGEGQKAKLYCAPIKGHSYVFWYQQVLKNEFKFLISFQNENVFDETGMPKERFSAKCLPNSPCSLEIQATKLEDSAVYFCASSQRTGELFFGEGSRLTVL.

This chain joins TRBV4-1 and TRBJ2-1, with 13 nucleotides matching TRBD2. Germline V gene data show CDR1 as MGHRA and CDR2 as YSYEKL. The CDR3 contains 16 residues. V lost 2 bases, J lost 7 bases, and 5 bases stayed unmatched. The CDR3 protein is CASSQRTSGSLNEQFF. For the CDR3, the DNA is TGCGCCAGCAGCCAAAGGACTAGCGGGAGTTTAAATGAGCAGTTCTTC.

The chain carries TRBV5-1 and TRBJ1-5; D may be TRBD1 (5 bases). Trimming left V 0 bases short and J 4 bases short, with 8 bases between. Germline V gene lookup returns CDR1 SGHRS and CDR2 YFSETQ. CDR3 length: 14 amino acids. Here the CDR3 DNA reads TGCGCCAGCAGCTTGGAGTCAGGGAATCAGCCCCAGCATTTT. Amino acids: CASSLESGNQPQHF. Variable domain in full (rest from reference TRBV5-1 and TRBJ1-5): KAGVTQTPRYLIKTRGQQVTLSCSPISGHRSVSWYQQTPGQGLQFLFEYFSETQRNKGNFPGRFSGRQFSNSRSEMNVSTLELGDSALYLCASSLESGNQPQHFGDGTRLSIL.

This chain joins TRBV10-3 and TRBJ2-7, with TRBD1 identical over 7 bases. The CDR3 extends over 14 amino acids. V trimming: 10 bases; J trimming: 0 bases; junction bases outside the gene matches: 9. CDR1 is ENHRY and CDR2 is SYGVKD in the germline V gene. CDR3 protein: CASRLTGASYEQYF. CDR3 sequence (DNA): TGTGCCAGTAGACTAACAGGGGCCTCCTACGAGCAGTACTTC.

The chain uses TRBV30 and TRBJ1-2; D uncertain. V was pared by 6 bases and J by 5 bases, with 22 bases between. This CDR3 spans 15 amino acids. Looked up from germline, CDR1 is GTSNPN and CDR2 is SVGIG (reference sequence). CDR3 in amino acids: CACLESRWSPYGYTF. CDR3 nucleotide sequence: TGTGCCTGCCTGGAGAGTCGATGGAGCCCATATGGCTACACCTTC.

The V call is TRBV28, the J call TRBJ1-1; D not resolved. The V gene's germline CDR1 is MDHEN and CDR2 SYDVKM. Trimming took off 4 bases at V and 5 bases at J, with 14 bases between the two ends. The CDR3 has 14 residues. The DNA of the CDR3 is TGTGCCAGCAGTTCATCTGTCCCTGGAACTGAAGCTTTCTTT. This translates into CASSSSVPGTEAFF.

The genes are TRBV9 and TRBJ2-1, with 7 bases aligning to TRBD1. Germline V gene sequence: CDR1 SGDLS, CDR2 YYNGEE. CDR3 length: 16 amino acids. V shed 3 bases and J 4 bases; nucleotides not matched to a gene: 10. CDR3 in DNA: TGTGCCAGCAGCGGGCTCCGGGACAGACGTTACAATGAGCAGTTCTTC. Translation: CASSGLRDRRYNEQFF. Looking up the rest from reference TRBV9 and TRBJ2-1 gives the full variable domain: DSGVTQTPKHLITATGQRVTLRCSPRSGDLSVYWYQQSLDQGLQFLIQYYNGEERAKGNILERFSAQQFPDLHSELNLSSLELGDSALYFCASSGLRDRRYNEQFFGPGTRLTVL.

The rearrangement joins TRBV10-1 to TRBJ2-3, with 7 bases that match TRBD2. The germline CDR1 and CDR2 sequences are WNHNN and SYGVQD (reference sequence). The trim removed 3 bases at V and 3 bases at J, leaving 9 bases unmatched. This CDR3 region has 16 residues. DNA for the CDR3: TGCGCCAGCAGTGACAGTCTAGCGGTAGGAACAGATACGCAGTATTTT. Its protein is CASSDSLAVGTDTQYF.

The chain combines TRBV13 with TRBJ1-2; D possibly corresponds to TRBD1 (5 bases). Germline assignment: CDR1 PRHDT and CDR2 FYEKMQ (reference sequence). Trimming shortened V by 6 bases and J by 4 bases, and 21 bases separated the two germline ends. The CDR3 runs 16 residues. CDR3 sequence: CASRKYGDGLVYGYTF. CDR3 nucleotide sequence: TGTGCCAGCAGAAAATACGGGGACGGACTAGTCTATGGCTACACCTTC.

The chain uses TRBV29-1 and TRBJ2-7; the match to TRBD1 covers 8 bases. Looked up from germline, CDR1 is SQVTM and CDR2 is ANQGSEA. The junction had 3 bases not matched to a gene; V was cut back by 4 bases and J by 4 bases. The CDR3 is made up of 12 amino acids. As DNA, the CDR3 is TGCAGCGTTGGACAGGGGATATACGAGCAGTACTTC. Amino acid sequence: CSVGQGIYEQYF.

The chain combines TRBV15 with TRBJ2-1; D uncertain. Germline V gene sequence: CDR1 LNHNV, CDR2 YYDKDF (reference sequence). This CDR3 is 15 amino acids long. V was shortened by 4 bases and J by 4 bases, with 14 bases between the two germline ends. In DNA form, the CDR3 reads TGTGCCACCAGCATACGAGTTGTGCCATACAATGAGCAGTTCTTC. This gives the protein CATSIRVVPYNEQFF. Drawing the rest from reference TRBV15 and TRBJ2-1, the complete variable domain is DAMVIQNPRYQVTQFGKPVTLSCSQTLNHNVMYWYQQKSSQAPKLLFHYYDKDFNNEADTPDNFQSRRPNTSFCFLDIRSPGLGDTAMYLCATSIRVVPYNEQFFGPGTRLTVL.